A selection of T cell receptor beta chains follows, all from one sample in a study of blood T cell repertoires in COVID-19. Sequencing used immunoSEQ multiplex PCR; TCRdb keeps in-frame clones, though not all of them. The sample includes 250,000 to 300,000 clones, under 90% of them seen just once. Sequencing used peripheral blood. These receptor sequences come from a woman in her thirties or forties who had recovered from COVID-19. CDR3s include the opening cysteine and the closing phenylalanine or tryptophan. The D gene is left open where the match is weak. The size of a clone is reported for some rows only, either as once, few or many, or as a class for expanded clones.

>TRBD1|TRBV19|-|TRBJ1-1
TGTGCCAGTAGTTCGCGGGACAGGGTTGACACTGAAGCTTTCTTT
CASSSRDRVDTEAFF
>TRBD2|TRBV27|-|TRBJ2-1
TGTGCCAGCAGTTCAATAGCGGGAGCCTACAATGAGCAGTTCTTC
CASSSIAGAYNEQFF
>-|TRBV19|-|TRBJ2-6
TGTGCCAGTACCCCCCGGGCGGGCCGTCGCTCTGGGGCCAACGTCCTGACTTTC
CASTPRAGRRSGANVLTF
>TRBD1|TRBV10-3|once|TRBJ1-3
TGTGCCTCGGCGGGACAGGGCACCTCTGGAAACACCATATATTTT
CASAGQGTSGNTIYF
>TRBD2|TRBV7-9|-|TRBJ2-7
TGTGCCAGCAGCTTTTGGCAGGGACTAGCGGCGGTCTCCTACGAGCAGTACTTC
CASSFWQGLAAVSYEQYF
>-|TRBV10-3|-|TRBJ1-5
TGTGCCATCAGCCAGGGGAATCAGCCCCAGCATTTT
CAISQGNQPQHF
>TRBD2|TRBV24-1|-|TRBJ2-1
TGTGCCACCAGTGATACCTTAGGGACTAGCGGGAAGGATGAGCAGTTCTTC
CATSDTLGTSGKDEQFF
>-|TRBV12-1|-|TRBJ2-5
TGTGCCAGCAGCTTTCAGCGGGAGTACCAAGAGACCCAGTACTTC
CASSFQREYQETQYF
>TRBD2|TRBV6-4|-|TRBJ2-7
TGTGCCAGCAGTGAGGAAGCGGGAGTGGCCTACGAGCAGTACTTC
CASSEEAGVAYEQYF
>TRBD2|TRBV18|-|TRBJ2-3
TGTGCCAGCTCACCTGCTAGCGGGGCTAGCACAGATACGCAGTATTTT
CASSPASGASTDTQYF
>-|TRBV6-6|-|TRBJ1-5
TGTGCCAGCAGCTCAGCGATGGGCAATCAGCCCCAGCATTTT
CASSSAMGNQPQHF
>TRBD1|TRBV5-1|-|TRBJ2-3
TGCGCCAGCAGCCCGGGACAGGCCCCCGGGGCAGATACGCAGTATTTT
CASSPGQAPGADTQYF
>-|TRBV6-6|-|TRBJ1-1
TGTGCCAGCAGTTATCGGGGTTCGGACACTGAAGCTTTCTTT
CASSYRGSDTEAFF
>TRBD1|TRBV11-3|-|TRBJ1-2
TGTGCCAGCAGCCAAGGACAGGAGGGCTATGGCTACACCTTC
CASSQGQEGYGYTF
>TRBD1|TRBV5-1|-|TRBJ1-2
TGCGCCAGCAGCCCGGGACAGGGGGTTTTTGGCTACACCTTC
CASSPGQGVFGYTF
>-|TRBV28|-|TRBJ2-2
TGTGCCAGCAGGCTGAGTATGGTCGGGGAGCTGTTTTTT
CASRLSMVGELFF
>TRBD2|TRBV19|-|TRBJ2-7
TGTGCCAGTAGTATCAGGCGGACTAGCGGGTTGGGACCCTACGAGCAGTACTTC
CASSIRRTSGLGPYEQYF
>TRBD1|TRBV29-1|-|TRBJ2-5
TGCAGCGCCGATGGGACAGGGGGCGGGAAGACCCAGTACTTC
CSADGTGGGKTQYF
>-|TRBV27|-|TRBJ2-3
TGTGCCAGCGGCGATCCGACACTCACCGTCACAGATACGCAGTATTTT
CASGDPTLTVTDTQYF
>TRBD2|TRBV14|-|TRBJ2-7
TGTGCCAGCAGCCTACTAGCGGGCCAAGACCGGCAGTACTTC
CASSLLAGQDRQYF
>-|TRBV27|-|TRBJ1-3
TGTGCCAGCAGCTCGGCGGGTACTGGAAACACCATATATTTT
CASSSAGTGNTIYF
>-|TRBV27|-|TRBJ2-7
TGTGCCAGCAGTTTGGGGGGAGAACGGTACGAGCAGTACTTC
CASSLGGERYEQYF
>-|TRBV2|-|TRBJ1-1
TGTGCCAGCAGTTTAGACAGCGGGTCGGACACTGAAGCTTTCTTT
CASSLDSGSDTEAFF
>-|TRBV28|-|TRBJ1-2
TGTGCCAGCAGTTTCGTCTCTGAGACAGCCTATGGCTACACCTTC
CASSFVSETAYGYTF
>TRBD2|TRBV7-2|-|TRBJ2-2
TGTGCCAGCAGTCCCCGACTAGCGGGAGATGCCGGGGAGCTGTTTTTT
CASSPRLAGDAGELFF
>-|TRBV12-3/TRBV12-4|-|TRBJ1-2
TGTGCCAGCAGCCCCGGGCCCACTAGTGGCTACACCTTC
CASSPGPTSGYTF
>TRBD2|TRBV14|-|TRBJ2-1
TGTGCCAGCAGCCAAGTGAGGGTTCGCGGGAGGATCTGGAATGAGCAGTTCTTC
CASSQVRVRGRIWNEQFF
>-|TRBV4-1|-|TRBJ1-4
TGCGCCAGCAGCTACACCACAATAAATGAAAAACTGTTTTTT
CASSYTTINEKLFF
>-|TRBV30|once|TRBJ2-3
TGTGCCTGGAGTGTATTTCACACAGATACGCAGTATTTT
CAWSVFHTDTQYF
>-|TRBV19|-|TRBJ2-7
TGTGCCTCCAGGCCAGGGGCGGACTACGAGCAGTACTTC
CASRPGADYEQYF
>-|TRBV2|-|TRBJ2-5
TGTGCCAGCAGGTCTCAGGGGAGGGCCAACCAAGAGACCCAGTACTTC
CASRSQGRANQETQYF
>-|TRBV20-1|-|TRBJ2-1
TGCAGTGCTTCCGTCAATGAGCAGTTCTTC
CSASVNEQFF
>-|TRBV11-3|-|TRBJ2-1
TGTGCCAGCAGCTTAGAGCAGGGCAGTGAGCAGTTCTTC
CASSLEQGSEQFF
>-|TRBV5-8|-|TRBJ1-5
TGTGCCAGCAGCTACGAAACACTAGGACAGCCCCAGCATTTT
CASSYETLGQPQHF
>-|TRBV30|-|TRBJ1-1
TGTGCCTGGAGTGTAGACCCACAGGGCGGCACTGAAGCTTTCTTT
CAWSVDPQGGTEAFF
>-|TRBV7-6|-|TRBJ2-2
TGTGCCAGCAGCTTAGCGACGACGGGAACCGGGGAGCTGTTTTTT
CASSLATTGTGELFF
>TRBD2|TRBV9|-|TRBJ2-7
TGTGCCAGCAGCCCGGGGGGTGTAAGGGAACCGGAGCAGTACTTC
CASSPGGVREPEQYF
>-|TRBV5-5|once|TRBJ1-1
TGTGCCAGCAGCTTGAGAGGACAGATGAACACTGAAGCTTTCTTT
CASSLRGQMNTEAFF
>-|TRBV3-1/TRBV3-2|-|TRBJ2-1
TGTGCCAGCAGCCCCGGCGCTAGCAGGTTGGGTGAGCAGTTCTTC
CASSPGASRLGEQFF
>TRBD2|TRBV7-3|-|TRBJ2-3
TGTGCCAGCAGCTTAAAGGGGACTAGCGGGAGTGCTAGCACAGATACGCAGTATTTT
CASSLKGTSGSASTDTQYF
>TRBD1|TRBV5-5|-|TRBJ2-7
TGTGCCAGCAGCTTGGCCGTGGGCAGGGGGCTCTACGAGCAGTACTTC
CASSLAVGRGLYEQYF
>TRBD1|TRBV6-5|-|TRBJ2-2
TGTGCCACCCCGGGACAGGGGACCCCCGGGGAGCTGTTTTTT
CATPGQGTPGELFF
>-|TRBV7-8|once|TRBJ1-2
TGTGCCAGCAGCTTAGACGGGTTCTATGGCTACACCTTC
CASSLDGFYGYTF
>TRBD2|TRBV27|-|TRBJ2-1
TGTGCCAGCAGTTTATGGTTTAGCGGGAGCGGTTCCTACAATGAGCAGTTCTTC
CASSLWFSGSGSYNEQFF
>-|TRBV28|-|TRBJ2-4
TGTGCCAGCAGCCTAGCCAAAAACATTCAGTACTTC
CASSLAKNIQYF
>TRBD2|TRBV5-1|-|TRBJ2-5
TGCGCCAGCAGCTCTCAAGCGGGGCAAGAGACCCAGTACTTC
CASSSQAGQETQYF
>TRBD2|TRBV30|-|TRBJ2-1
TGTGCCTGGACGGGACTAGCGTTCAATGAGCAGTTCTTC
CAWTGLAFNEQFF
>-|TRBV5-1|-|TRBJ2-1
TGCGCCAGCAGCTCTAGGTTTGACGAGCAGTTCTTC
CASSSRFDEQFF
>TRBD1|TRBV30|-|TRBJ2-5
TGTGCCTGGGATCCGGGACAGGGGTTTGGAGAGACCCAGTACTTC
CAWDPGQGFGETQYF
>TRBD1|TRBV27|-|TRBJ2-7
TGTGCCAGCAGTTCACAGGGGAGCTCCTACGAGCAGTACTTC
CASSSQGSSYEQYF
>TRBD1|TRBV19|-|TRBJ2-3
TGTGCCAGTAGCTCGACCGGGACAGGGTCAGATACGCAGTATTTT
CASSSTGTGSDTQYF
>TRBD1|TRBV18|-|TRBJ1-5
TGTGCCAGCTCACGACAGGGAGAAATCGGTCAGCCCCAGCATTTT
CASSRQGEIGQPQHF
>-|TRBV21-1|once|TRBJ2-7
TGTGCCAGCAGCAAAGAGGACAGGGGTGGGTCCGAGCAGTACTTC
CASSKEDRGGSEQYF
>TRBD1|TRBV11-2|-|TRBJ2-2
TGTGCCAGCAGCTTACGACAGGGGGCCGGGGAGCTGTTTTTT
CASSLRQGAGELFF
>-|TRBV30|-|TRBJ2-4
TGTGCCTGGAGTGTATCTTTAGCCAAAAACATTCAGTACTTC
CAWSVSLAKNIQYF